The 15 T cell receptor beta chains presented below share a single source sample, sequenced in a study of OX40 agonist ivuxolimab in advanced cancers. TCRdb's table, derived via immunoSEQ multiplex PCR, lists solely in-frame clones and lacks some. The table lists over 75,000 clones, about nine tenths of them singletons. The source material was CD4+ or CD8+ T cells sorted from blood, sampled in a trial of the OX40 agonist ivuxolimab. These receptors originate from an adult with an advanced solid tumor such as melanoma, head and neck, liver or kidney cancer.

The genes are TRBV7-9 and TRBJ1-3; D might be TRBD1 (6 bases). The CDR3 extends over 16 amino acids. Germline V CDR1 and CDR2: SEHNR, FQNEAQ (reference sequence). Trimming took off 1 base at V and 2 bases at J, with 12 bases between the two ends. CDR3 region: CASSLVRGSAGNTIYF. CDR3 DNA sequence: TGTGCCAGCAGCTTAGTCAGGGGTTCGGCTGGAAACACCATATATTTT. Full variable domain (outside the CDR3, taken from reference TRBV7-9 and TRBJ1-3): DTGVSQNPRHKITKRGQNVTFRCDPISEHNRLYWYRQTLGQGPEFLTYFQNEAQLEKSRLLSDRFSAERPKGSFSTLEIQRTEQGDSAMYLCASSLVRGSAGNTIYFGEGSWLTVV.

The chain has TRBV19 and TRBJ2-7, with 8 bases matching TRBD2. Losses at the gene ends were 5 bases for V and 3 bases for J; bases not matched to a gene: 12. The germline CDR1 and CDR2 sequences are LNHDA and SQIVND (reference sequence). The CDR3 sequence is 16 residues long. The CDR3 protein is CASSVEAGTSVYEQYF. In DNA form, the CDR3 reads TGTGCCAGTAGTGTTGAGGCCGGGACTAGTGTCTACGAGCAGTACTTC.

V and J are TRBV28 and TRBJ1-2; D might be TRBD1 (5 bases). CDR3 size: 14 residues. The V gene lost 8 bases and the J gene lost 3 bases, with 16 bases spanning the gap. Germline CDR1 reads MDHEN; CDR2 reads SYDVKM. This chain's CDR3 is CASRWGMMDYGYTF. CDR3 DNA: TGTGCCAGCCGTTGGGGGATGATGGACTATGGCTACACCTTC.

This chain links TRBV5-5 with TRBJ2-7, with TRBD1 matching 11 bases. V gave up 4 bases and J gave up 3 bases; unmatched junction bases: 6. CDR3 length: 15 amino acids. Germline V lookup: CDR1 SGHKS, CDR2 YYEKEE (reference sequence). CDR3 coding DNA: TGTGCCAGCAGCACACCGGGACAGGGGGTCTACGAGCAGTACTTC. It encodes CASSTPGQGVYEQYF.

This clone has just a few counts. The chain carries TRBV5-6 and TRBJ2-7, with TRBD2 identical over 7 bases. This CDR3 spans 12 amino acids. The germline gives CDR1 SGHDT, CDR2 YYEEEE. The junction had 6 bases not matched to a gene; V was cut back by 5 bases and J by 7 bases. The chain's CDR3 is CASRRAGREQYF. The CDR3 bases are TGTGCCAGCAGACGCGCCGGGAGGGAGCAGTACTTC.

The V and J genes are TRBV7-9 and TRBJ2-5, with 12 bases identical to TRBD1. Germline CDR1 SEHNR, CDR2 FQNEAQ (reference sequence). V gave up 4 bases and J gave up 4 bases; unmatched junction bases: 4. This CDR3 contains 15 residues. The CDR3 reads CASSWGDRGRETQYF. In DNA, the CDR3 is TGTGCCAGCAGCTGGGGGGACAGGGGGCGAGAGACCCAGTACTTC.

V gene TRBV9 combines with J gene TRBJ2-3, with D unclear. Germline lookup yields CDR1 SGDLS and CDR2 YYNGEE. The length of the CDR3 is 16 residues. V shed 0 bases and J shed 1 base, with 12 bases lying between them. CDR3 bases: TGTGCCAGCAGCGTAGGGGCTAGGGATGGCACAGATACGCAGTATTTT. Translation gives CASSVGARDGTDTQYF.

In its sample, this clone was seen a few times. This chain uses TRBV6-5 with TRBJ1-5, with D unclear. Germline assignment: CDR1 MNHEY and CDR2 SVGAGI. This CDR3 is 13 amino acids long. Trimming removed 5 bases at V and 1 base at J, with 6 bases between. In DNA, the CDR3 is TGTGCCAGCAGTGGATTCAGCAATCAGCCCCAGCATTTT. Residues: CASSGFSNQPQHF.

Points on this clone: One end of the junction is discordant with germline, which a read error may explain. This chain's CDR3 is CASSWGGTNQETQYF. CDR3 nucleotide sequence: TGTGCTAGCAGCTGGGGGGGGACAAATCAAGAGACCCAGTACTTC. This chain joins TRBV7-7 and TRBJ2-5; D is possibly TRBD2 (7 bases). CDR1 and CDR2 (germline): SSHAT, FNYEAQ (reference sequence). This CDR3 spans 15 amino acids.

The chain uses TRBV4-3 and TRBJ2-7; D call uncertain. This CDR3 contains 14 residues. V lost 0 bases and J 1 base, leaving 7 bases between the germline ends. CDR1 is LGHNA, CDR2 YSLEER, per germline. CDR3 sequence: CASSQDGRSYEQYF. CDR3 nucleotides: TGCGCCAGCAGCCAAGATGGCAGGTCCTACGAGCAGTACTTC.

This chain links TRBV11-3 with TRBJ2-2; D is uncertain. Germline V gives CDR1 SGHNT, CDR2 YENEEA. There are 16 residues in the CDR3. Trimming pared 1 base from V and 0 bases from J, leaving 9 bases between. CDR3 amino acids: CASSLGLAANTGELFF. DNA for the CDR3: TGTGCCAGCAGCTTAGGATTGGCAGCGAACACCGGGGAGCTGTTTTTT.

V gene TRBV11-1 combines with J gene TRBJ1-1, with D unresolved. Germline V gives CDR1 SGHAT, CDR2 FQDESV (reference sequence). The CDR3 runs 14 residues. Trimming removed 0 bases from V and 6 bases from J, with 11 bases in between. The CDR3 here is CASSLAIMVPEAFF. For the CDR3, the DNA is TGTGCCAGCAGCTTAGCGATCATGGTCCCTGAAGCTTTCTTT.

The chain carries TRBV4-2 and TRBJ2-3; the match to TRBD1 covers 10 bases. CDR1 and CDR2 from the germline V gene are LGHNA and YNFKEQ. The J segment lost 4 bases and the V segment lost 4 bases, leaving 8 bases of the junction unmatched. The CDR3 is made up of 16 amino acids. CDR3 DNA: TGTGCCAGCAGCCCAAAGGGACAGGGGACCCCAGATACGCAGTATTTT. This gives the protein CASSPKGQGTPDTQYF.

The rearrangement uses TRBV18 and TRBJ2-6; no reliable D call. This CDR3 comprises 13 residues. The V and J ends lost 3 bases and 3 bases respectively, with 3 bases between them. Germline V gene sequence: CDR1 KGHSH, CDR2 LQKENI. CDR3 residues: CASSPGGANVLTF. The CDR3 region has the DNA TGTGCCAGCTCACCTGGTGGGGCCAACGTCCTGACTTTC.

The V and J genes are TRBV11-2 and TRBJ1-1; TRBD1 matches at 8 bases. This CDR3 is 15 amino acids long. Germline V gene data show CDR1 as SGHAT and CDR2 as FQNNGV. Trimming at V came to 3 bases and at J to 4 bases, leaving 7 bases not matched to a gene. CDR3 in amino acids: CASSFGQGGFTEAFF. The CDR3 DNA follows: TGTGCCAGCAGCTTCGGACAGGGCGGATTCACTGAAGCTTTCTTT. The whole variable domain, remainder taken from reference TRBV11-2 and TRBJ1-1, is EAGVAQSPRYKIIEKRQSVAFWCNPISGHATLYWYQQILGQGPKLLIQFQNNGVVDDSQLPKDRFSAERLKGVDSTLKIQPAKLEDSAVYLCASSFGQGGFTEAFFGQGTRLTVV.